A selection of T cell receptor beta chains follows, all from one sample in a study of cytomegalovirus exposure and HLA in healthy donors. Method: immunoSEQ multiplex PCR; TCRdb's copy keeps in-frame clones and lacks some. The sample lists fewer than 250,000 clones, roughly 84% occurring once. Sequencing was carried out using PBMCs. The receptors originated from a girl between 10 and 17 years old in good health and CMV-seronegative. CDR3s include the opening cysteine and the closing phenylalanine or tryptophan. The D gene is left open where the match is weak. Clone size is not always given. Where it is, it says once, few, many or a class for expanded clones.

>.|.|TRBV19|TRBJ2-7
CASSSRTESSYEQYF
TGTGCCAGTAGCTCTCGGACAGAGAGCTCCTACGAGCAGTACTTC
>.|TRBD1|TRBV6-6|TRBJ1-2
CASSRDRGWGYTF
TGTGCCAGCAGCCGAGACAGGGGATGGGGCTACACCTTC
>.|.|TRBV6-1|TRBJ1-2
CASKLDNHYGYTF
TGTGCCAGCAAACTTGACAATCACTATGGCTACACCTTC
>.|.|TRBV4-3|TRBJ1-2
CASSPAWAGDYGYTF
TGCGCCAGCAGCCCCGCATGGGCAGGGGACTATGGCTACACCTTC
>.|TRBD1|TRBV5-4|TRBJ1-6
CASSLGTERLLHF
TGTGCCAGCAGTTTGGGGACAGAACGACTCCTCCACTTT
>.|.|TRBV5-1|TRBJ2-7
CASSFVGGSYEQYF
TGCGCCAGCAGCTTCGTCGGAGGGAGTTACGAGCAGTACTTC
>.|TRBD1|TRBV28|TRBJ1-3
CASSSDRVFGNTIYF
TGTGCCAGCAGTTCTGACAGGGTATTTGGAAACACCATATATTTT
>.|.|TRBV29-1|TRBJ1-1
CSVREPHRVGFTEAFF
TGCAGCGTTCGCGAACCCCACAGGGTAGGGTTCACTGAAGCTTTCTTT
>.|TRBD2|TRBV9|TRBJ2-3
CASSVAIAGELFSTDTQYF
TGTGCCAGCAGCGTAGCGATAGCGGGAGAGTTATTTAGCACAGATACGCAGTATTTT
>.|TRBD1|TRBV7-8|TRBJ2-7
CATDRGYEQYF
TGTGCCACAGACAGGGGATACGAGCAGTACTTC
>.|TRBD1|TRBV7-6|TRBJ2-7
CASSDRVDEQYF
TGTGCCAGCAGCGACAGGGTCGACGAGCAGTACTTC
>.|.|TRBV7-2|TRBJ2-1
CASSLRSERWNEQFF
TGTGCCAGCAGCTTAAGGTCGGAGAGGTGGAATGAGCAGTTCTTC
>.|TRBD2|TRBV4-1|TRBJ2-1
CASSHAGGVNNEQFF
TGCGCCAGCAGCCACGCCGGGGGGGTGAACAATGAGCAGTTCTTC
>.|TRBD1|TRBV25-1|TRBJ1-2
CASSKSGTGGDYGYTF
TGTGCCAGCAGTAAATCCGGGACAGGGGGGGACTATGGCTACACCTTC
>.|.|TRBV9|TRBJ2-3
CASSPSTDTQYF
TGTGCCAGCAGCCCATCAACAGATACGCAGTATTTT
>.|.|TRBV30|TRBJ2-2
CAWSGLLAPGELFF
TGTGCCTGGAGTGGCCTCCTAGCGCCCGGGGAGCTGTTTTTT
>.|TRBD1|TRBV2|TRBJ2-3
CASSLDRSTDTQYF
TGTGCCAGCAGTCTGGACAGGAGCACAGATACGCAGTATTTT
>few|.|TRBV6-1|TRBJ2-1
CASGEVPLSYNEQFF
TGTGCCAGCGGGGAAGTCCCACTCTCCTACAATGAGCAGTTCTTC
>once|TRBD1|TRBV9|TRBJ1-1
CASNSGTGNFEAFF
TGTGCCAGCAACTCTGGGACAGGTAATTTTGAAGCTTTCTTT
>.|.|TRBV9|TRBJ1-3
CASSVGPATGSGNTIYF
TGTGCCAGCAGCGTAGGCCCCGCCACAGGCTCTGGAAACACCATATATTTT
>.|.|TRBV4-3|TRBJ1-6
CASSPNNGSPLHF
TGCGCCAGCAGCCCCAACAATGGTTCACCCCTCCACTTT
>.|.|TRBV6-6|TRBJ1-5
CASLTGPRGNQPQHF
TGTGCCAGCCTGACTGGGCCGCGGGGCAATCAGCCCCAGCATTTT
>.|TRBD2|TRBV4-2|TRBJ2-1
CASSQDLLAGGDNEQFF
TGTGCCAGCAGCCAGGACTTACTAGCGGGGGGGGACAATGAGCAGTTCTTC
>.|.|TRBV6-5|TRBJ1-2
CASSYLPNNYGYTF
TGTGCCAGCAGTTACCTACCGAATAACTATGGCTACACCTTC
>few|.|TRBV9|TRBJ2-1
CASTPTRGSYNEQFF
TGTGCCAGCACCCCTACCAGGGGATCCTACAATGAGCAGTTCTTC
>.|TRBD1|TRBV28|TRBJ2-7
CASSGQLERSGYEQYF
TGTGCCAGCTCGGGACAGTTAGAAAGGAGCGGCTACGAGCAGTACTTC
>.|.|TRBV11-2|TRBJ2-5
CASSLARQETQYF
TGTGCCAGCAGCTTAGCCCGGCAAGAGACCCAGTACTTC